The next 30 T cell receptor beta chains were all read from a single sample in a study of T cells in Graves' hyperthyroidism and ophthalmopathy. TCR beta CDR3 regions were amplified from RNA transcripts. HTBI primers drove first-round RT-PCR of the TCR CDR3. TCRdb redid the calling of the multiplex PCR reads with MiXCR, one entry per CDR3 protein. The sample yields 390,000 or so distinct CDR3 sequences, roughly 14% seen once. The sequencing input was blood. The receptors come from a man between 18 and 29 years old with Graves' ophthalmopathy.

The table lists this clonotype with many counts. The chain uses TRBV5-1 and TRBJ1-2; D possibly corresponds to TRBD1 (6 bases). From germline, CDR1 is SGHRS and CDR2 YFSETQ. Trimming removed 4 bases from V and 4 bases from J, with 11 bases in between. CDR3 length equals 13 residues. CDR3 protein: CASSLQGLYGYTF. In nucleotides, the CDR3 is TGCGCCAGCAGCCTACAGGGCCTCTATGGCTACACCTTC.

The V call is TRBV10-3, the J call TRBJ1-3; 7 nucleotides match TRBD1. Germline V gives CDR1 ENHRY, CDR2 SYGVKD. V shed 6 bases, J shed 0 bases, and the junction held 5 bases outside the gene matches. The CDR3 extends over 15 amino acids. CDR3 bases: TGTGCCATCAGACGACAGGGACCCTCTGGAAACACCATATATTTT. This sequence encodes CAIRRQGPSGNTIYF.

This clonotype was seen ten or more times. The chain has TRBV13 and TRBJ2-3; TRBD1 is a possible D gene (5 bases). V was clipped by 0 bases and J by 6 bases, with 7 bases between them. The length of the CDR3 is 13 residues. CDR1 and CDR2 (germline): PRHDT, FYEKMQ (reference sequence). The CDR3 sequence is CASSLGRVDTQYF. The CDR3 DNA follows: TGTGCCAGCAGCTTAGGCAGGGTGGATACGCAGTATTTT.

In its sample, this clonotype was seen many times. V usage is TRBV11-2 and J usage is TRBJ1-6; D is undetermined. The CDR3 covers 16 residues. CDR1 is SGHAT, CDR2 FQNNGV, per germline. The V end lost 3 bases, the J end lost 7 bases, and 16 bases lay between the germline ends. The CDR3 protein is CASSLMGSGNNSPLHF. The CDR3 coding sequence is TGTGCCAGCAGCTTGATGGGAAGTGGAAACAATTCACCCCTCCACTTT. The complete variable domain, with remaining parts taken from reference TRBV11-2 and TRBJ1-6, reads EAGVAQSPRYKIIEKRQSVAFWCNPISGHATLYWYQQILGQGPKLLIQFQNNGVVDDSQLPKDRFSAERLKGVDSTLKIQPAKLEDSAVYLCASSLMGSGNNSPLHFGNGTRLTVT.

This clonotype was seen ten or more times. V usage is TRBV29-1 and J usage is TRBJ2-3; 8 bases map to TRBD2. J gave up 4 bases and V 7 bases, and 10 bases lay outside the gene matches. This CDR3 spans 14 amino acids. CDR1 and CDR2 from the germline V gene are SQVTM and ANQGSEA. Written as DNA, the CDR3 is TGCAGCGCCAGACTAGCGTTAGGACCAGATACGCAGTATTTT. The encoded protein is CSARLALGPDTQYF.

This clonotype was found many times. This chain joins TRBV11-3 and TRBJ2-1, with 8 bases that match TRBD1. Germline-derived CDR1 and CDR2 are SGHNT and YENEEA. V was pared by 4 bases and J by 3 bases, with 11 bases of the junction left unmatched. This CDR3 has 17 amino acids. CDR3 in amino acids: CASSSGLGQGGYNEQFF. The CDR3 region has the DNA TGTGCCAGCAGCTCCGGGCTTGGACAGGGTGGCTACAATGAGCAGTTCTTC.

In its sample, this clonotype was seen a few times. The chain couples TRBV6-5 to TRBJ2-7, with 9 bases aligning to TRBD1. Unmatched junction bases numbered 3, after V lost 0 bases and J lost 3 bases. The CDR3 sequence is 15 residues long. Germline CDR1 is MNHEY and CDR2 is SVGAGI. The CDR3 region is CASSYSGGQGYEQYF. DNA for the CDR3: TGTGCCAGCAGTTACTCGGGGGGACAGGGCTACGAGCAGTACTTC.

Remarks on this clonotype: Possible read error: a much larger clone is one base away. The chain recombines TRBV11-2 with TRBJ1-3; D is undetermined. V lost 0 bases and J 0 bases, leaving 15 bases between the germline ends. From germline, CDR1 is SGHAT and CDR2 FQNNGV. This CDR3 is 18 amino acids long. The CDR3 reads CASSLDPRTPHSGNTIYF. The CDR3 DNA sequence: TGTGCCAGCAGCTTAGATCCCAGGACGCCCCACTCTGGAAACACCATATATTTT.

This clonotype was picked up many times. The V and J genes are TRBV11-2 and TRBJ1-2; 8 bases line up with TRBD1. V was clipped by 4 bases and J by 5 bases; unmatched bases: 15. Germline assignment: CDR1 SGHAT and CDR2 FQNNGV. This CDR3 is 17 amino acids long. CDR3 nucleotide sequence: TGTGCCAGCAGCTCCTGGACAGGGAGTGGTTTTAGTTATGGCTACACCTTC. It is translated as CASSSWTGSGFSYGYTF.

The chain links TRBV24-1 to TRBJ2-7; D may correspond to TRBD1 or TRBD2 (5 bases each). There are 15 residues in the CDR3. The germline V gene encodes CDR1 KGHDR and CDR2 SFDVKD. The ends were cut back, 5 bases at V and 2 bases at J, with 15 bases in the middle. The CDR3 spells CATSAPGTDPYEQYF. The CDR3, as DNA: TGTGCCACCAGTGCCCCGGGGACGGACCCCTACGAGCAGTACTTC.

The chain carries TRBV3-1 and TRBJ2-1, with TRBD2 matching over 13 bases. The V gene's germline CDR1 is LGHDT and CDR2 YNNKEL (reference sequence). Germline trimming cut 4 bases from V and 7 bases from J; bases unmatched to any gene: 4. This CDR3 is built from 15 residues. CDR3: CASSPTSGGANEQFF. CDR3 in DNA: TGTGCCAGCAGCCCCACTAGCGGGGGGGCAAATGAGCAGTTCTTC.

This clonotype was recorded at least ten times. This chain links TRBV20-1 with TRBJ2-7; 7 positions agree with TRBD2. V trimming: 7 bases; J trimming: 5 bases; junction bases outside the gene matches: 5. From germline, CDR1 is DFQATT and CDR2 SNEGSKA (reference sequence). CDR3 size: 11 residues. The CDR3 here is CSVNGRHEQYF. For the CDR3, the DNA is TGCAGTGTCAACGGGAGGCACGAGCAGTACTTC.

This clonotype has ten or more counts. The junction differs from germline at one of its ends, possibly a read error. The J gene is TRBJ2-1, the V gene TRBV7-3; D may correspond to TRBD1 or TRBD2 (5 bases each). Germline V CDR1 and CDR2: SGHTA, FQGTGA. The CDR3 is made up of 14 amino acids. CDR3 protein: CASSPGSSCNEQFF. CDR3 DNA sequence: TGTGCCAGCTCGCCAGGGAGCTCCTGCAATGAGCAGTTCTTC. Combining the CDR3 with reference TRBV7-3 and TRBJ2-1 gives the whole variable domain GAGVSQTPSNKVTEKGKYVELRCDPISGHTALYWYRQSLGQGPEFLIYFQGTGAADDSGLPNDRFFAVRPEGSVSTLKIQRTERGDSAVYLCASSPGSSCNEQFFGPGTRLTVL.

V gene TRBV7-9 combines with J gene TRBJ2-5; TRBD2 aligns across 12 bases. V trimming: 2 bases; J trimming: 4 bases; junction bases outside the gene matches: 8. Germline lookup yields CDR1 SEHNR and CDR2 FQNEAQ (reference sequence). The CDR3 sequence is 17 residues long. The CDR3 coding sequence is TGTGCCAGCAGCTTACCGAAACTAGCGGGAGGCACAGAGACCCAGTACTTC. This sequence encodes CASSLPKLAGGTETQYF.

This clonotype was detected many times. The chain uses TRBV20-1 and TRBJ2-1; 9 bases align to TRBD2. J gave up 5 bases and V 3 bases, and 5 bases lay outside the gene matches. CDR3 length equals 14 residues. Germline CDR1 reads DFQATT; CDR2 reads SNEGSKA (reference sequence). CDR3 sequence: CSASRSGGNNEQFF. The CDR3 coding sequence is TGCAGTGCTAGCCGTAGCGGGGGAAACAATGAGCAGTTCTTC.

This clonotype was detected a few times. V usage is TRBV27 and J usage is TRBJ2-1; 7 bases map to TRBD2. J was trimmed by 9 bases and V by 2 bases; bases with no gene match: 10. The CDR3 consists of 15 residues. The germline V gene has CDR1 MNHEY and CDR2 SMNVEV (reference sequence). CDR3 sequence: CASSLGGGSGSEQFF. CDR3 nucleotides: TGTGCCAGCAGTTTAGGGGGGGGTAGCGGTTCTGAGCAGTTCTTC.

This clonotype was found many times. This chain uses TRBV7-2 with TRBJ2-7; D ambiguous. There are 13 residues in the CDR3. V lost 4 bases to trimming and J lost 2 bases, with 9 bases between them. The V gene's germline CDR1 is SGHTA and CDR2 FQGNSA. CDR3 sequence (DNA): TGTGCCAGCAGCTGGAACTGGGCCTACGAGCAGTACTTC. Translating gives CASSWNWAYEQYF.

The chain links TRBV2 to TRBJ2-3; TRBD1 matches at 12 bases. Germline V lookup: CDR1 SNHLY, CDR2 FYNNEI. The length of the CDR3 is 16 residues. Trimming removed 4 bases from V and 6 bases from J; junction bases left unmatched: 8. CDR3: CASSVGTGGGVDTQYF. The CDR3 DNA follows: TGTGCCAGCAGTGTAGGGACAGGGGGCGGTGTGGATACGCAGTATTTT.

This clonotype was found many times. The chain uses TRBV5-1 and TRBJ2-3; a weak D match, TRBD1 (6 bases). Germline CDR1 and CDR2: SGHRS and YFSETQ. The V end lost 4 bases, the J end lost 0 bases, and 9 bases lay between the germline ends. This CDR3 spans 14 amino acids. The CDR3 spells CASSHGQSTDTQYF. CDR3 DNA: TGCGCCAGCAGCCACGGACAGAGCACAGATACGCAGTATTTT.

This clonotype was counted many times. This rearrangement joins TRBV3-1 to TRBJ1-1, with unresolved D. Per the germline V gene, CDR1 is LGHDT and CDR2 is YNNKEL (reference sequence). The CDR3 spans 14 residues. The V gene lost 3 bases and the J gene lost 0 bases, with 8 bases spanning the gap. This CDR3 reads CASSHPGMNTEAFF. The CDR3 DNA reads as TGTGCCAGCAGCCATCCGGGGATGAACACTGAAGCTTTCTTT.

There are many counts of this clonotype. The chain joins TRBV11-2 to TRBJ2-1, with D possibly matching TRBD2 (7 bases). The germline CDR1 and CDR2 sequences are SGHAT and FQNNGV. The length of the CDR3 is 16 residues. V lost 5 bases to trimming and J lost 8 bases, with 22 bases between them. CDR3 residues: CASSQRPGTSGDEQFF. CDR3 in DNA: TGTGCCAGCAGCCAGCGTCCCGGGACAAGCGGGGATGAGCAGTTCTTC.

The rearrangement joins TRBV19 to TRBJ1-5, with 7 bases aligning to TRBD1. Looked up from germline, CDR1 is LNHDA and CDR2 is SQIVND (reference sequence). The junction had 7 bases not matched to a gene; V was cut back by 6 bases and J by 2 bases. The CDR3 consists of 15 residues. DNA of the CDR3: TGTGCCAGTAGCCAGACAGGGTCAGGCAATCAGCCCCAGCATTTT. It is translated as CASSQTGSGNQPQHF.

This clonotype was detected ten times or more. The V and J genes are TRBV6-5 and TRBJ2-7; either TRBD1 or TRBD2 may supply D (5 bases each). This CDR3 is 14 amino acids long. Trimming pared 2 bases from V and 3 bases from J, leaving 11 bases between. Per the germline V gene, CDR1 is MNHEY and CDR2 is SVGAGI. Here the CDR3 reads CASSYEAGSYEQYF. Written as DNA, the CDR3 is TGTGCCAGCAGTTACGAGGCAGGGAGCTACGAGCAGTACTTC.

This clonotype was detected many times. This chain joins TRBV9 and TRBJ1-1; weak D call: TRBD1 (6 bases). Trimming pared 3 bases from V and 4 bases from J, leaving 16 bases between. CDR1 SGDLS and CDR2 YYNGEE come from the germline V gene. The CDR3 contains 15 residues. The CDR3 DNA reads TGTGCCAGCAGCGGGGGAACAGGGATGGGCACTGAAGCTTTCTTT. It yields the protein CASSGGTGMGTEAFF.

Concerning this clonotype: A single base separates this from a much larger clone, so it may be a read error. CDR3 DNA sequence: TGTGCCAGCAGTGAATTCGGGGCAGACGACACAGATACGCAGTATTTT. It codes for CASSEFGADDTDTQYF. The rearrangement uses TRBV6-1 and TRBJ2-3; D tentatively reads TRBD1 or TRBD2 (5 bases each). This CDR3 contains 16 residues. Germline loops: CDR1 MNHNS, CDR2 SASEGT. V was cut by 2 bases and J by 2 bases, with 14 bases left in between.

The chain has TRBV2 and TRBJ1-2; D remains unclear. Germline values: CDR1 SNHLY, CDR2 FYNNEI. CDR3 size: 13 residues. V lost 3 bases, J lost 4 bases, and 9 bases lay in between. CDR3 region: CASSDQAAYGYTF. DNA for the CDR3: TGTGCCAGCAGTGATCAGGCGGCCTATGGCTACACCTTC.

This clonotype was observed at least ten times. This chain connects TRBV20-1 to TRBJ2-5; weak D call: TRBD2 (5 bases). The CDR3 length is 16 residues. Germline-derived CDR1 and CDR2 are DFQATT and SNEGSKA (reference sequence). Trimming cost V 4 bases and J 1 base, with 19 bases left between them. The CDR3 here is CSAKLARGLRQETQYF. The CDR3 DNA reads TGCAGTGCTAAATTGGCCCGCGGGTTGCGCCAAGAGACCCAGTACTTC.

This clonotype showed up many times. The J gene is TRBJ2-1, the V gene TRBV6-1; 12 bases line up with TRBD2. J was trimmed by 8 bases and V by 3 bases; bases with no gene match: 5. This CDR3 spans 15 amino acids. Germline V lookup: CDR1 MNHNS, CDR2 SASEGT. CDR3 DNA: TGTGCCAGCAGTGAGACTAGCGGGAGTAGGGATGAGCAGTTCTTC. This sequence encodes CASSETSGSRDEQFF.

As regards this clonotype: A much more abundant neighbour one base away suggests this may be a read error. J is TRBJ2-3 and V is TRBV29-1; possible D gene TRBD2, 6 bases. Germline-derived CDR1 and CDR2 are SQVTM and ANQGSEA. CDR3 size: 13 residues. Here the CDR3 reads CAGTLEDVDTQYF. DNA of the CDR3: TGCGCGGGGACTTTGGAAGACGTAGATACGCAGTATTTT.

In this sample, this clonotype turned up many times. V gene TRBV6-1 combines with J gene TRBJ2-3; TRBD2 might be the D (5 bases). Germline V gene sequence: CDR1 MNHNS, CDR2 SASEGT. The CDR3 totals 15 residues. The ends were cut back, 6 bases at V and 3 bases at J, with 16 bases in the middle. CDR3 amino acids: CASSSVGGPTDTQYF. In DNA form, the CDR3 reads TGTGCCAGCAGCTCCGTCGGCGGGCCGACAGATACGCAGTATTTT.